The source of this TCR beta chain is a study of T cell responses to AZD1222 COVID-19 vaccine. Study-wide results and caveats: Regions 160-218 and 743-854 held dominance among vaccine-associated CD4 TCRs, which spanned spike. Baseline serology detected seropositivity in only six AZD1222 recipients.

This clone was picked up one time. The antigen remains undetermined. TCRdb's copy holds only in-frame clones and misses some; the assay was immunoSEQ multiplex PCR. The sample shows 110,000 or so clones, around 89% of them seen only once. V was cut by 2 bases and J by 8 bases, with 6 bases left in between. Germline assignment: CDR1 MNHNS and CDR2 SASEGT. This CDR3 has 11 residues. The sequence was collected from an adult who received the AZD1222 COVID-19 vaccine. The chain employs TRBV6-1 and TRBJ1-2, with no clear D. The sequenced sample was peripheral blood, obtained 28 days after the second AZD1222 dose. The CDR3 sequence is CASSEWSGYTF. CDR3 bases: TGTGCCAGCAGTGAATGGAGCGGCTACACCTTC.